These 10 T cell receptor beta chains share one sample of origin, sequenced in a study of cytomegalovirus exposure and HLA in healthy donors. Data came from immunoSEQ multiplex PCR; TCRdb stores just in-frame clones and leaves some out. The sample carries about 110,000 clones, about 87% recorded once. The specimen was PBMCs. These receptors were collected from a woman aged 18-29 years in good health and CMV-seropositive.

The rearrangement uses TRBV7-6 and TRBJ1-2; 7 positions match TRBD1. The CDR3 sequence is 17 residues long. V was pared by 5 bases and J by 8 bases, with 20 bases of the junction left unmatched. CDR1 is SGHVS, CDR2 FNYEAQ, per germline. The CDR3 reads CASSPVDRPTGNEGYTF. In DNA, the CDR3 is TGTGCCAGCAGCCCCGTCGACCGCCCGACAGGGAATGAAGGCTACACCTTC. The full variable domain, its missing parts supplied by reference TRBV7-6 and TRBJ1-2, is GAGVSQSPRYKVTKRGQDVALRCDPISGHVSLYWYRQALGQGPEFLTYFNYEAQQDKSGLPNDRFSAERPEGSISTLTIQRTEQRDSAMYRCASSPVDRPTGNEGYTFGSGTRLTVV.

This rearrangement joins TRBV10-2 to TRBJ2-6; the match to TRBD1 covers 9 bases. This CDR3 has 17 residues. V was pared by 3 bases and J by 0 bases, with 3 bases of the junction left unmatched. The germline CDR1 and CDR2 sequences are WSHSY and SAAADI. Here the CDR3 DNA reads TGCGCCAGCAGTGAAGGGGACAGGGTCTCTGGGGCCAACGTCCTGACTTTC. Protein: CASSEGDRVSGANVLTF.

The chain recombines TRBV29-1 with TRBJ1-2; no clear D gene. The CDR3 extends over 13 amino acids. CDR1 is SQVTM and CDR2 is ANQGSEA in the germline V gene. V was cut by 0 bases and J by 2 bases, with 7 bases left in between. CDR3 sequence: CSVEDVRNYGYTF. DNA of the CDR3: TGCAGCGTTGAAGATGTACGGAACTATGGCTACACCTTC.

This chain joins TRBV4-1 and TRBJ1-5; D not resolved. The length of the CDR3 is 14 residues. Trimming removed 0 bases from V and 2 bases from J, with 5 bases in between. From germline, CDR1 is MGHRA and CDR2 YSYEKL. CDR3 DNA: TGCGCCAGCAGCCAAGACTCTGGCAATCAGCCCCAGCATTTT. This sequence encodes CASSQDSGNQPQHF.

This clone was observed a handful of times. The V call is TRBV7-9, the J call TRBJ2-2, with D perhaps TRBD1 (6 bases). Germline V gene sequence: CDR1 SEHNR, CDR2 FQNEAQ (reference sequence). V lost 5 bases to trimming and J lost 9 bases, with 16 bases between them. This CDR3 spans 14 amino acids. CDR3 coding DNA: TGTGCCAGCAGCGAACGGACAGTTGGACGGGAGCTGTTTTTT. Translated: CASSERTVGRELFF.

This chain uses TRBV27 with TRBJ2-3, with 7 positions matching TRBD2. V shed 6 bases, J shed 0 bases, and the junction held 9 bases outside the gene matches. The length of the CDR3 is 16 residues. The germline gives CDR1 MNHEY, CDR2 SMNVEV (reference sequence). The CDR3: CASRGSSGVSTDTQYF. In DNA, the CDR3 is TGTGCCAGCAGGGGTTCTAGCGGAGTTAGCACAGATACGCAGTATTTT.

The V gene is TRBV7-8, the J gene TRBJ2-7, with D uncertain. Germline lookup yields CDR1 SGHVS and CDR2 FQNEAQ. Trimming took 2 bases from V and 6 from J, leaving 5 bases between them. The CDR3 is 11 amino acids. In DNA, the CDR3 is TGTGCCAGCAGCTTATCCCTCGAGCAGTACTTC. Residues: CASSLSLEQYF.

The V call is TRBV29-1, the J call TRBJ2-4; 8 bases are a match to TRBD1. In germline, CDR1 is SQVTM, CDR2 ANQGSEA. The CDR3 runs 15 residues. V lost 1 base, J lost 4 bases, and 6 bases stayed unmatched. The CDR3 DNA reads TGCAGCGTTGAAGTTACGGGACAGGTAAAAAACATTCAGTACTTC. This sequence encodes CSVEVTGQVKNIQYF.

CDR3 loop: CASSEDRRRAGELFF. The CDR3 DNA reads TGTGCCAGCAGTGAAGATAGAAGACGGGCCGGGGAGCTGTTTTTT. V usage is TRBV25-1 and J usage is TRBJ2-2; unclear D gene. V was cut by 2 bases and J by 6 bases, with 13 bases left in between. Looked up from germline, CDR1 is MGHDK and CDR2 is SYGVNS. The CDR3 runs to 15 residues.

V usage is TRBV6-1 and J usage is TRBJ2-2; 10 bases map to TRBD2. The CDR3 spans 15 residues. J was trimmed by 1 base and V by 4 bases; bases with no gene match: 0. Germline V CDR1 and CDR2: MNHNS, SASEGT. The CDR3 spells CASSGLAGNTGELFF. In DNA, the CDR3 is TGTGCCAGCAGTGGACTAGCGGGGAACACCGGGGAGCTGTTTTTT.